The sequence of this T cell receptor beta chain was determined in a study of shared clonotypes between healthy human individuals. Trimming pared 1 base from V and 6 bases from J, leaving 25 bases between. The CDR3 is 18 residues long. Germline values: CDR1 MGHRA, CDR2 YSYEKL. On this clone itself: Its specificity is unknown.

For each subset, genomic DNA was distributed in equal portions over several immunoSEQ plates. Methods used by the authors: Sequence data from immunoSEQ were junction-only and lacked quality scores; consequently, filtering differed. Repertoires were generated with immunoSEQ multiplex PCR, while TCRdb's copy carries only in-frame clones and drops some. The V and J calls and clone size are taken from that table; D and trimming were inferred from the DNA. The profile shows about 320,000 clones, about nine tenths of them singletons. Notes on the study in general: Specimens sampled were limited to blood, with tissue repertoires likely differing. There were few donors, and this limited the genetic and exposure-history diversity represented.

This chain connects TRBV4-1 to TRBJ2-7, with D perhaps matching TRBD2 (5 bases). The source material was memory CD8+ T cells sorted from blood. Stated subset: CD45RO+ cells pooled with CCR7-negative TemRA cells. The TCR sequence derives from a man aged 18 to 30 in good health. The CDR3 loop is CASSQVGWGDSVGGEQYF. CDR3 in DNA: TGCGCCAGCAGCCAAGTAGGGTGGGGTGATAGCGTAGGAGGCGAGCAGTACTTC.